The present TCR beta chain was sequenced within a study of T cell repertoires in cytomegalovirus infection. V lost 1 base to trimming and J lost 4 bases, with 17 bases between them. Per the germline V gene, CDR1 is SQVTM and CDR2 is ANQGSEA. The CDR3 runs to 16 residues. Each CDR3 protein gets one entry after TCRdb re-called the reads with MiXCR. The data contain 250,000 to 300,000 distinct CDR3 sequences, around 25% of them seen just once; the ten biggest clones take up over 11%. Study-wide results and caveats: Within the response measured ex vivo, HLA-C-restricted CMV-specific TCR beta clonotypes were dominant. Summed frequency of public TCR beta families distinguished CMV carriers with the relevant HLA.

For this clonotype: Its antigen is as yet unknown.

Sequenced material: PBMCs. The sequence was obtained from a human donor in good health (CMV status not recorded). Some clones in this sample may be carry-over from other donors' samples. The genes are TRBV29-1 and TRBJ2-1, with D possibly being TRBD2 (5 bases). This CDR3 is CSVEAGGSLNYNEQFF. CDR3 DNA sequence: TGCAGCGTTGAAGCAGGAGGATCCCTTAATTACAATGAGCAGTTCTTC.